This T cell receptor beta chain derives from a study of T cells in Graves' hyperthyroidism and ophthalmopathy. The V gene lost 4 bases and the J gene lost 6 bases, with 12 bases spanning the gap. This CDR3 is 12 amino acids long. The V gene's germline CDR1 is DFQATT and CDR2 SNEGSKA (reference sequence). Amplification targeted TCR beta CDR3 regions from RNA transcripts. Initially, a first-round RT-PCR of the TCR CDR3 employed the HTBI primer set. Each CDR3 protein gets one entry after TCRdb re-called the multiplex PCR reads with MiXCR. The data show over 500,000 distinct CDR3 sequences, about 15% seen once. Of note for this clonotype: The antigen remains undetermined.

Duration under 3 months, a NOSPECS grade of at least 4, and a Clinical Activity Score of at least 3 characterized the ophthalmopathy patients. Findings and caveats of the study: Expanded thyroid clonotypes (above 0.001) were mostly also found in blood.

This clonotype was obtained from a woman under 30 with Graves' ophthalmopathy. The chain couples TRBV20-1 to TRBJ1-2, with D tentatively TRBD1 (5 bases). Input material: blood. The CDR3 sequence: CSAIPGWDGYTF. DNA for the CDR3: TGCAGTGCTATCCCAGGGTGGGATGGCTACACCTTC.